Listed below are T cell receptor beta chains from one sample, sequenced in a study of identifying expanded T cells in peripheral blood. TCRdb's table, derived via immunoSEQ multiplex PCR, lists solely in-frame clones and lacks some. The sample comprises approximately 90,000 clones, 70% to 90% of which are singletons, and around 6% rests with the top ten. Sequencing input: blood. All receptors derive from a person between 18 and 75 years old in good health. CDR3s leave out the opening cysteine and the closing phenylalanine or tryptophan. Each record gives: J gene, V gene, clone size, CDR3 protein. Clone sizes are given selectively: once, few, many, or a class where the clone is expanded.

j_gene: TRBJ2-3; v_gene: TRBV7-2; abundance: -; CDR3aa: ASSLGGTGSTDTQY
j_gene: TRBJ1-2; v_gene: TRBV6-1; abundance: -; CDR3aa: ASRLDSRGYGYT
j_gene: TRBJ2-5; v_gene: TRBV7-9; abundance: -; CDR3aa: ASSFRDRGTETQY
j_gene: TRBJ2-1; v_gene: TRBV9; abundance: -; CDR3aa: ASSVNGGAAGYNEQF
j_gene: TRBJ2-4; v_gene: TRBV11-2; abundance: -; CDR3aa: ASSFSSGVRIQY
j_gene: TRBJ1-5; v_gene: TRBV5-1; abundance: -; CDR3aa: ASSLGPNQPQH
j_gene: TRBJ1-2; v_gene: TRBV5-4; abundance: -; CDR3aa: ASSSGESGVFGYT
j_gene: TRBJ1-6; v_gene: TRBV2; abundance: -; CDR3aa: ASSDRTPSSYNSPLH
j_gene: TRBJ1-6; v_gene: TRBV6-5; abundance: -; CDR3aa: ASRTDSSYNSPLH
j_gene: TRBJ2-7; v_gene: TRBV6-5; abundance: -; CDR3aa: ASTYVGGTLDEQY
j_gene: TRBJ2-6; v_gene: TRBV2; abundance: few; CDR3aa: ASTVQFSGANVLT
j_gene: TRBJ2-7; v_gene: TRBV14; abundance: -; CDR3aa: ASSRTGWYLEQY
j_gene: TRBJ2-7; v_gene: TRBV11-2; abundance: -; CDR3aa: ASSLVLQGLGYEQY
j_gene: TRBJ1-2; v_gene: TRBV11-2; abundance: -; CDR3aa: ASSRQGLGYGYT
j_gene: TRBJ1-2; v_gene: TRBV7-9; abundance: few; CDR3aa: ASSLAGEYGYT
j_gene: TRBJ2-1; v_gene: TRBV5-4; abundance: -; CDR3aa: ASSQTTAYNEQF
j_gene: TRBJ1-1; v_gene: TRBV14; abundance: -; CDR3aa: ASSQQRRAEAF
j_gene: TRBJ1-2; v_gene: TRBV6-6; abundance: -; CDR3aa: ASSSWTSGNNYGYT
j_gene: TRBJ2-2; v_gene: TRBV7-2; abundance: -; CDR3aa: ASSRLRVFTGELF
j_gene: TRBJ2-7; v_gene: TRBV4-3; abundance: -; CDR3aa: ASSQGGVPSYEQY
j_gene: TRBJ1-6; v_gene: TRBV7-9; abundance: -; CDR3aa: ASRNSDFTNSPLH
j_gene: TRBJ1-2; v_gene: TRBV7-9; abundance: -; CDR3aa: AIPYWDNHSNYGYT
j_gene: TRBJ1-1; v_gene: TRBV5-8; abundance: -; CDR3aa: ASSLLRVVGNTEAF
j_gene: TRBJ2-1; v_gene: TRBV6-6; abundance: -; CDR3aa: ASSRHPYNEQF
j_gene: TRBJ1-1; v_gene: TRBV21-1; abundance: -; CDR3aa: ASSTDSMNTEAF
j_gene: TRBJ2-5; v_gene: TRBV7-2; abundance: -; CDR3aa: ASSFGRDQETQY
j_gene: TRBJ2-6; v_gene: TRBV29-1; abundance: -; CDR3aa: SVFTEVNSGANVLT
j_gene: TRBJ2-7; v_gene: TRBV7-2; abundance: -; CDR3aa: ASSTDSSYEQY
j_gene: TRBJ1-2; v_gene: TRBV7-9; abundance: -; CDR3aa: AIQGTVNYGYT
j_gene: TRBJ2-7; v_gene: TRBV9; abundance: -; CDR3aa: ASSVGPGQGYEQY
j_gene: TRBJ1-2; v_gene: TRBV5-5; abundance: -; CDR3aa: ASRLGTAYGYT